A selection of T cell receptor beta chains follows, all from one sample in a study of T cells in localized non-small cell lung cancer. Assay used: immunoSEQ multiplex PCR; TCRdb lists only in-frame clones, some missing. This sample yields approximately 40,000 clones, of which approximately 83% are seen a single time; 5.5% to 7% belongs to the top ten. Specimen: peripheral blood, collected before any cancer treatment. All receptors derive from a man between 35 and 75 years old with stage I lung adenocarcinoma. CDR3s include the opening cysteine and the closing phenylalanine or tryptophan. The order of the fields is J gene, D gene, V gene, clone size, CDR3 protein, CDR3 DNA. A D gene is named only where the DNA matches it firmly. Some rows mark clone size as missing; the rest say once, few, many or name a class of expanded clone.

j_gene: TRBJ2-7
d_gene: TRBD1
v_gene: TRBV13
abundance: .
CDR3aa: CASSLLQGAVEQYF
CDR3nt: TGTGCCAGCAGCTTGTTACAGGGGGCGGTCGAGCAGTACTTC

j_gene: TRBJ2-3
d_gene: TRBD2
v_gene: TRBV7-9
abundance: .
CDR3aa: CASSLQVFTGLAYDTQYF
CDR3nt: TGTGCCAGCAGCTTACAAGTGTTTACGGGACTAGCATACGATACGCAGTATTTT

j_gene: TRBJ2-7
d_gene: .
v_gene: TRBV29-1
abundance: few
CDR3aa: CSVEVGRDRSYEQYF
CDR3nt: TGCAGCGTTGAAGTCGGTAGGGACCGCTCCTACGAGCAGTACTTC

j_gene: TRBJ1-4
d_gene: .
v_gene: TRBV5-6
abundance: once
CDR3aa: CASSLVAGKEKLFF
CDR3nt: TGTGCCAGCAGCTTGGTGGCAGGGAAAGAAAAACTGTTTTTT

j_gene: TRBJ2-5
d_gene: .
v_gene: TRBV7-8
abundance: .
CDR3aa: CASSLVAVLETQYF
CDR3nt: TGTGCCAGCAGCTTAGTCGCAGTGTTGGAGACCCAGTACTTC

j_gene: TRBJ2-5
d_gene: .
v_gene: TRBV6-6
abundance: .
CDR3aa: CASSWSRGGETQYF
CDR3nt: TGTGCCAGCAGTTGGAGTAGAGGAGGGGAGACCCAGTACTTC

j_gene: TRBJ2-7
d_gene: .
v_gene: TRBV2
abundance: .
CDR3aa: CASRDFSYEQYF
CDR3nt: TGTGCCAGCCGGGACTTTTCCTACGAGCAGTACTTC

j_gene: TRBJ2-7
d_gene: TRBD1
v_gene: TRBV11-1
abundance: .
CDR3aa: CASSLASPGGYEQYF
CDR3nt: TGTGCCAGCAGCTTAGCCAGTCCAGGGGGCTACGAGCAGTACTTC

j_gene: TRBJ2-2
d_gene: .
v_gene: TRBV5-5
abundance: .
CDR3aa: CASSSDGTGELFF
CDR3nt: TGTGCCAGCAGCTCGGACGGAACCGGGGAGCTGTTTTTT

j_gene: TRBJ2-1
d_gene: TRBD2
v_gene: TRBV7-2
abundance: .
CDR3aa: CASSFRLAGWSNEQFF
CDR3nt: TGTGCCAGCAGCTTCCGACTAGCGGGTTGGTCCAATGAGCAGTTCTTC

j_gene: TRBJ1-4
d_gene: TRBD1
v_gene: TRBV28
abundance: few
CDR3aa: CASLPSSRDRVNEKLFF
CDR3nt: TGTGCCAGCCTGCCAAGTTCCCGGGACAGGGTTAATGAAAAACTGTTTTTT

j_gene: TRBJ2-1
d_gene: TRBD2
v_gene: TRBV18
abundance: .
CDR3aa: CASSPVVAGGPVEQFF
CDR3nt: TGTGCCAGCTCACCCGTGGTAGCGGGAGGGCCGGTTGAGCAGTTCTTC

j_gene: TRBJ2-6
d_gene: .
v_gene: TRBV28
abundance: .
CDR3aa: CASSLSPGPNVLTF
CDR3nt: TGTGCCAGCAGTCTCTCACCGGGTCCCAACGTCCTGACTTTC

j_gene: TRBJ2-7
d_gene: .
v_gene: TRBV4-3
abundance: .
CDR3aa: CASSQETELSYEQYF
CDR3nt: TGCGCCAGCAGCCAGGAGACAGAGCTCTCCTACGAGCAGTACTTC

j_gene: TRBJ1-4
d_gene: TRBD1
v_gene: TRBV7-8
abundance: .
CDR3aa: CASSRDSLINEKLFF
CDR3nt: TGTGCCAGCAGTCGGGACAGCCTCATTAATGAAAAACTGTTTTTT

j_gene: TRBJ1-4
d_gene: .
v_gene: TRBV19
abundance: .
CDR3aa: CARATENEKLFF
CDR3nt: TGTGCCAGGGCTACAGAAAATGAAAAACTGTTTTTT

j_gene: TRBJ1-1
d_gene: .
v_gene: TRBV28
abundance: few
CDR3aa: CASSPPAGSGTEAFF
CDR3nt: TGTGCCAGCAGTCCCCCGGCGGGGTCGGGCACTGAAGCTTTCTTT

j_gene: TRBJ2-7
d_gene: TRBD2
v_gene: TRBV7-9
abundance: .
CDR3aa: CASSQTSGYEQYF
CDR3nt: TGTGCCAGCAGCCAGACTAGCGGCTACGAGCAGTACTTC

j_gene: TRBJ1-5
d_gene: .
v_gene: TRBV10-3
abundance: .
CDR3aa: CAISDPGLSNQPQHF
CDR3nt: TGTGCCATCAGTGACCCAGGCCTAAGCAATCAGCCCCAGCATTTT